The 12 T cell receptor beta chains reported below all come from one sample, sequenced in a study of shared T cell receptors in the human thymus. TCRdb's table, derived via immunoSEQ multiplex PCR, lists solely in-frame clones and lacks some. This sample carries about 660,000 clones, 88% of them seen once, and the ten largest clones take about 0.01%. This sample was also put to use in a study of human thymus T cells.

Sequencing was carried out using thymocytes. The receptor source for this set is a boy under three years old with a congenital heart defect.

V usage is TRBV4-1 and J usage is TRBJ1-5; D is perhaps TRBD1 (5 bases). Trimming pared 4 bases from V and 7 bases from J, leaving 11 bases between. From germline, CDR1 is MGHRA and CDR2 YSYEKL. This CDR3 is 13 amino acids long. As DNA, the CDR3 is TGCGCCAGCAGCCTGAACGGGGGACAGCCCCAGCATTTT. Residues: CASSLNGGQPQHF.

This chain uses TRBV7-9 with TRBJ1-2; D gene ambiguous. Germline CDR1 SEHNR, CDR2 FQNEAQ (reference sequence). The length of the CDR3 is 14 residues. V lost 0 bases, J lost 4 bases, and 9 bases lay in between. CDR3 DNA sequence: TGTGCCAGCAGCTTAGCCGGGGTGATCTATGGCTACACCTTC. This sequence encodes CASSLAGVIYGYTF.

This chain links TRBV27 with TRBJ2-2; a weak D match, TRBD1 (5 bases). V gave up 0 bases and J gave up 7 bases, with 18 bases separating them. This CDR3 is built from 17 residues. Germline-derived CDR1 and CDR2 are MNHEY and SMNVEV (reference sequence). The CDR3 DNA follows: TGTGCCAGCAGTTTATCCATATCCCCCCCCAGGGACGGGGAGCTGTTTTTT. Its translation is CASSLSISPPRDGELFF.

The rearrangement links TRBV10-1 to TRBJ2-3, with TRBD1 matching over 7 bases. Per germline, CDR1 WNHNN and CDR2 SYGVQD (reference sequence). The J segment lost 6 bases and the V segment lost 6 bases, leaving 6 bases of the junction unmatched. The CDR3 is 13 residues long. CDR3 nucleotide sequence: TGCGCCAGCAGACAGGGGTCGGGGGATACGCAGTATTTT. This translates into CASRQGSGDTQYF.

The CDR3 DNA reads as TGTGCCAGCAGCTACCCCCCGGGACGGGGACTAGCGGGAGGTCTCGAGCAGTACTTC. Its translation is CASSYPPGRGLAGGLEQYF. This rearrangement joins TRBV7-2 to TRBJ2-7; 15 bases are a match to TRBD2. Germline V gene lookup returns CDR1 SGHTA and CDR2 FQGNSA. The CDR3 totals 19 residues. V shed 4 bases, J shed 6 bases, and the junction held 16 bases outside the gene matches.

The genes are TRBV4-3 and TRBJ2-1; TRBD2 agrees at 9 bases. Germline V gene sequence: CDR1 LGHNA, CDR2 YSLEER. V lost 4 bases to trimming and J lost 7 bases; unmatched junction nucleotides: 11. The CDR3 has 16 residues. CDR3 region: CASSLSSGRSGNEQFF. CDR3 coding DNA: TGCGCCAGCAGCCTCAGTAGCGGGAGATCAGGGAATGAGCAGTTCTTC.

The rearrangement joins TRBV7-3 to TRBJ2-1; TRBD2 aligns across 7 bases. The CDR3 is 16 residues long. The J segment lost 1 base and the V segment lost 1 base, leaving 4 bases of the junction unmatched. Germline V lookup: CDR1 SGHTA, CDR2 FQGTGA. The CDR3 loop reads CASSLRASGSYNEQFF. The CDR3 DNA sequence: TGTGCCAGCAGCTTAAGGGCTAGCGGTTCCTACAATGAGCAGTTCTTC.

The chain combines TRBV4-3 with TRBJ2-1; D possibly corresponds to TRBD2 (7 bases). V was pared by 2 bases and J by 5 bases, with 13 bases between. The CDR3 sequence is 15 residues long. CDR1 LGHNA and CDR2 YSLEER come from the germline V gene. This chain's CDR3 is CASSQKGGRHNEQFF. The CDR3 nucleotides read TGCGCCAGCAGCCAAAAGGGGGGGCGCCACAATGAGCAGTTCTTC.

This sequence joins TRBV6-6 and TRBJ1-4, with no clear D. The CDR3 contains 14 residues. Trimming stripped 4 bases from V and 1 base from J, with 7 bases between. Germline-derived CDR1 and CDR2 are MNHNY and SVGAGI (reference sequence). The CDR3 region has the DNA TGTGCCAGCAGTTCAGAGGAAACTAATGAAAAACTGTTTTTT. Its translation: CASSSEETNEKLFF.

The chain combines TRBV4-1 with TRBJ2-1, with 8 bases fitting TRBD2. This CDR3 has 16 amino acids. V trimming: 0 bases; J trimming: 7 bases; junction bases outside the gene matches: 8. Germline V gives CDR1 MGHRA, CDR2 YSYEKL. The CDR3 reads CASSQDGGLAWNEQFF. In DNA form, the CDR3 reads TGCGCCAGCAGCCAAGATGGAGGACTAGCATGGAATGAGCAGTTCTTC.

This chain uses TRBV4-3 with TRBJ2-5; 8 positions agree with TRBD1. This CDR3 contains 22 residues. Germline-derived CDR1 and CDR2 are LGHNA and YSLEER. After removal of 0 bases from V and 7 bases from J, the junction contained 28 bases not matched to a gene. CDR3 sequence: CASSQDPQGEGTAGRPPGTQYF. The CDR3 DNA sequence: TGCGCCAGCAGCCAAGATCCACAGGGGGAAGGAACTGCGGGACGCCCCCCAGGGACCCAGTACTTC.

The V and J genes are TRBV9 and TRBJ2-1; perhaps TRBD2 as D (5 bases). CDR1 and CDR2 (germline): SGDLS, YYNGEE. V was shortened by 6 bases and J by 3 bases, with 25 bases between the two germline ends. The CDR3 sequence is 18 residues long. CDR3 in DNA: TGTGCCAGCACCCCTGAACGGGCGGGTCCCCTCTTCTACAATGAGCAGTTCTTC. It encodes CASTPERAGPLFYNEQFF.